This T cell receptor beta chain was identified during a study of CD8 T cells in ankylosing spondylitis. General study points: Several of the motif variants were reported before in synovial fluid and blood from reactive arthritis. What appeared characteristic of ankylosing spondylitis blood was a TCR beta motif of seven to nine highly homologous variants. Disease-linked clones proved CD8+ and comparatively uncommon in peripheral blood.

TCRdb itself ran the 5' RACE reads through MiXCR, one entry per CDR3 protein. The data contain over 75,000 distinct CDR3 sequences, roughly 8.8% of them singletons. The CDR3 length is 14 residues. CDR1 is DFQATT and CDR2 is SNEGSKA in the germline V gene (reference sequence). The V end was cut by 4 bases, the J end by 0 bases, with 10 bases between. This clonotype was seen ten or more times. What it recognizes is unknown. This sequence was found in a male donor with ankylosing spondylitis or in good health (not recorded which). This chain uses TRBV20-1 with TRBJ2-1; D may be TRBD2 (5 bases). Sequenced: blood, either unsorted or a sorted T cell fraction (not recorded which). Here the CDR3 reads CSATDWSSYNEQFF. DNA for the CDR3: TGCAGTGCTACGGACTGGAGCTCCTACAATGAGCAGTTCTTC.